Included here is one T cell receptor (beta chain) sequence, with context. The V and J ends lost 2 bases and 0 bases respectively, with 13 bases between them. Germline V CDR1 and CDR2: MDHEN, SYDVKM. The CDR3 extends over 17 amino acids. Primers included in the PCR were 60 Vbeta and 13 Jbeta primers. Assay: immunoSEQ multiplex PCR; the TCRdb copy retains only in-frame clones and omits some. The sample lists roughly 76,000 clones; about nine tenths were seen once. The source of the sample is a study of cytomegalovirus exposure and HLA in healthy donors. The TCR originated in a woman in her twenties or thirties in good health and CMV-seronegative. The specimen was PBMCs. The chain recombines TRBV28 with TRBJ2-2; D may be TRBD1 (8 bases). The CDR3 spells CASSLGGGQANTGELFF. The CDR3 coding sequence is TGTGCCAGCAGTTTAGGGGGGGGACAGGCGAACACCGGGGAGCTGTTTTTT.